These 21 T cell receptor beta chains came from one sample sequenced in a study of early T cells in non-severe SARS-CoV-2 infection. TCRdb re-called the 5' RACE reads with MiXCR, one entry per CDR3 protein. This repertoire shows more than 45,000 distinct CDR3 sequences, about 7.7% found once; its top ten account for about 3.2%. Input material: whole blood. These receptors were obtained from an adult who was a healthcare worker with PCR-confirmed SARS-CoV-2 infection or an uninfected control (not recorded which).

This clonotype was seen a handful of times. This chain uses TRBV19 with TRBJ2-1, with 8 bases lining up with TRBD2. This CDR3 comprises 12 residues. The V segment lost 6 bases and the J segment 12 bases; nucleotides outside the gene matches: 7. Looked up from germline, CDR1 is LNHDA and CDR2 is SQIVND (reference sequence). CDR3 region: CASSSGLAGQFF. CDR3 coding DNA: TGTGCCAGTAGCTCTGGACTAGCAGGGCAGTTCTTC.

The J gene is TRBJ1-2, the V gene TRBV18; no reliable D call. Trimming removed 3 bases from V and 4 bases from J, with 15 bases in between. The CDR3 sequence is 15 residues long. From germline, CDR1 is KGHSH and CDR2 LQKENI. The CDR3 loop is CASSPRMGISYGYTF. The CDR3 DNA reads TGTGCCAGCTCACCTAGAATGGGGATCAGCTATGGCTACACCTTC.

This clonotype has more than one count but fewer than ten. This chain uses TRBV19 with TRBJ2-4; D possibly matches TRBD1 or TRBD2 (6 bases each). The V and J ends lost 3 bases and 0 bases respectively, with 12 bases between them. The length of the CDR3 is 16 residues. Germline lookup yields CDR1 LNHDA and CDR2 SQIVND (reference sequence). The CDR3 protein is CASSIGRGQAKNIQYF. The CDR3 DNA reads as TGTGCCAGTAGTATCGGGCGGGGACAAGCCAAAAACATTCAGTACTTC. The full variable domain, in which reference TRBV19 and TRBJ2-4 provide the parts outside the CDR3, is DGGITQSPKYLFRKEGQNVTLSCEQNLNHDAMYWYRQDPGQGLRLIYYSQIVNDFQKGDIAEGYSVSREKKESFPLTVTSAQKNPTAFYLCASSIGRGQAKNIQYFGAGTRLSVL.

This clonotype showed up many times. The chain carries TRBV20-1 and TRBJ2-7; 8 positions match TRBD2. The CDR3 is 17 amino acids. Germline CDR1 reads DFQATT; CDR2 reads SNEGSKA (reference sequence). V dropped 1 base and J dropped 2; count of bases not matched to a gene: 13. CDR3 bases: TGCAGTGCTAGAGTGGGGGAGGCTAGCGGGCATCCCTACGAGCAGTACTTC. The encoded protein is CSARVGEASGHPYEQYF.

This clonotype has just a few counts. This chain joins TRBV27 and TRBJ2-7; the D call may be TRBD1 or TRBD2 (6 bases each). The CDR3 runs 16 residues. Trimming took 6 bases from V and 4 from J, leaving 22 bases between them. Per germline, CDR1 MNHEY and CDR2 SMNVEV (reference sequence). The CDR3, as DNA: TGTGCCAGCAGCAATAGGGGGGTCCCACGAATTTACGAGCAGTACTTC. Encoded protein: CASSNRGVPRIYEQYF.

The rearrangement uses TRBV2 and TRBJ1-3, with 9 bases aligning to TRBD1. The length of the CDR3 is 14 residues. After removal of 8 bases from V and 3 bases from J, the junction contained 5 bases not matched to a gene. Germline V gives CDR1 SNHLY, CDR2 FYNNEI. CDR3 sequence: CASGGTGFGNTIYF. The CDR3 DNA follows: TGTGCCAGCGGGGGGACAGGGTTTGGAAACACCATATATTTT.

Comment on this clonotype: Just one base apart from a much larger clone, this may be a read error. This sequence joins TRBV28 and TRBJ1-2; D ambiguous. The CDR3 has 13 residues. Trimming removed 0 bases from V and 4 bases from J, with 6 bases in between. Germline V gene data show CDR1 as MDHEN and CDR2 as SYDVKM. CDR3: CASSLWQAYGYTF. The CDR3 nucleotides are TGTGCCAGCAGTTTATGGCAGGCCTATGGCTACACCTTC.

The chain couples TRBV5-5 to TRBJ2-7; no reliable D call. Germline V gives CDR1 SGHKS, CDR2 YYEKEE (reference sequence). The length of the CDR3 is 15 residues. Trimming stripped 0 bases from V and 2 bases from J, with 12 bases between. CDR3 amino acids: CASSLATHRTYEQYF. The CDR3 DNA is TGTGCCAGCAGCTTGGCGACGCACAGAACCTACGAGCAGTACTTC.

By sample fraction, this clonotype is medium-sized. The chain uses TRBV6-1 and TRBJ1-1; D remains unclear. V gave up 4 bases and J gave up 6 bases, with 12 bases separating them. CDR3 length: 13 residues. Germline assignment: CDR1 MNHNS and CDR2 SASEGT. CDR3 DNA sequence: TGTGCCAGCAGTGTTATACAAGGCCCTGAAGCTTTCTTT. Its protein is CASSVIQGPEAFF.

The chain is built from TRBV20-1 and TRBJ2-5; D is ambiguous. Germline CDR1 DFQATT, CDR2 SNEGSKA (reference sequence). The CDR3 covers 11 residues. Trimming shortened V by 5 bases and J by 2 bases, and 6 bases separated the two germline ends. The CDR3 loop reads CSAGAQETQYF. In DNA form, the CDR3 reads TGCAGTGCTGGCGCACAAGAGACCCAGTACTTC.

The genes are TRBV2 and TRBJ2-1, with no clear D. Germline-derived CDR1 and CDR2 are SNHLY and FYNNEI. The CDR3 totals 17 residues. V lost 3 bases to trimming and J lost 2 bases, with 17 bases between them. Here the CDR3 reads CASSDEASPRPYNEQFF. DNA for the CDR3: TGTGCCAGCAGTGACGAGGCTAGTCCACGCCCCTACAATGAGCAGTTCTTC. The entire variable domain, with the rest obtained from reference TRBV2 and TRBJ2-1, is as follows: EPEVTQTPSHQVTQMGQEVILRCVPISNHLYFYWYRQILGQKVEFLVSFYNNEISEKSEIFDDQFSVERPDGSNFTLKIRSTKLEDSAMYFCASSDEASPRPYNEQFFGPGTRLTVL.

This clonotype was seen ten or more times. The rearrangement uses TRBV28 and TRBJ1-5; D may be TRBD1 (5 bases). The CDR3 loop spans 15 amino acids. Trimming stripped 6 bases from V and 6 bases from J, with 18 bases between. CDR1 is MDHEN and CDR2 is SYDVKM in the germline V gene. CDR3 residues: CASSETGGGSQPQHF. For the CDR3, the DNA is TGTGCCAGCAGCGAGACGGGGGGAGGCTCTCAGCCCCAGCATTTT.

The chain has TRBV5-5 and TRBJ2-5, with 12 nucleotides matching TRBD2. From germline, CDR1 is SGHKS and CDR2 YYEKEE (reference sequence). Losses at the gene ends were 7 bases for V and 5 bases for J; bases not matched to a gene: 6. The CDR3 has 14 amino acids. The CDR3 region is CASGRTSGKETQYF. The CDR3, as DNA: TGTGCCAGCGGAAGGACTAGCGGGAAGGAGACCCAGTACTTC.

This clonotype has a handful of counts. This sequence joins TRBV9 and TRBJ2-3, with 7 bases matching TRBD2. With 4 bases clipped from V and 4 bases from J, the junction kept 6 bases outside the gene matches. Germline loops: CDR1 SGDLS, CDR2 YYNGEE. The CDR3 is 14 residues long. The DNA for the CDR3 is TGTGCCAGCAGCAGGAGCGGGAAGTCAGATACGCAGTATTTT. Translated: CASSRSGKSDTQYF.

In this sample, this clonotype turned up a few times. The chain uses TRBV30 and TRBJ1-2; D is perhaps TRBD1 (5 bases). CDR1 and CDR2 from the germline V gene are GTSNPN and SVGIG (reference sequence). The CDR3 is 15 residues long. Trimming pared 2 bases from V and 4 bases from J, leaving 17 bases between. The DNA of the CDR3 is TGTGCCTGGAGTCCCCCCCGGGGGGAGGGCTATGGCTACACCTTC. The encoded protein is CAWSPPRGEGYGYTF. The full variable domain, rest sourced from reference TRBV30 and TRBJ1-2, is SQTIHQWPATLVQPVGSPLSLECTVEGTSNPNLYWYRQAAGRGLQLLFYSVGIGQISSEVPQNLSASRPQDRQFILSSKKLLLSDSGFYLCAWSPPRGEGYGYTFGSGTRLTVV.

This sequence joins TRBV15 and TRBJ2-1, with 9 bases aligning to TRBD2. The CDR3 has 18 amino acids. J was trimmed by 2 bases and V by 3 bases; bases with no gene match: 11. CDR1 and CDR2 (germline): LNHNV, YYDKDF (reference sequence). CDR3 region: CATSSHIAGAFPYNEQFF. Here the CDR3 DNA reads TGTGCCACCAGCAGTCATATAGCGGGAGCGTTCCCCTACAATGAGCAGTTCTTC.

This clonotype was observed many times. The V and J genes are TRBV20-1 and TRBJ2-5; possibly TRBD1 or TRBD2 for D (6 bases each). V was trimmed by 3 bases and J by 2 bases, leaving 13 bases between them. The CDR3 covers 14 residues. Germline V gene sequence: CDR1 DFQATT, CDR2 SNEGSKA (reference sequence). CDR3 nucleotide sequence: TGCAGTGCTAGCCGTTCGGGGGCGCAAGAGACCCAGTACTTC. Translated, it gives CSASRSGAQETQYF.

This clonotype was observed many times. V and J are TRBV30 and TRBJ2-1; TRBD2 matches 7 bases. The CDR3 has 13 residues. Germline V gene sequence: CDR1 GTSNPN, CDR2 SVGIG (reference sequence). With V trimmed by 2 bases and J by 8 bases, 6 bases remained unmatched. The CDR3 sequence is CAWSTGLEDEQFF. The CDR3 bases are TGTGCCTGGAGTACAGGACTAGAGGATGAGCAGTTCTTC.

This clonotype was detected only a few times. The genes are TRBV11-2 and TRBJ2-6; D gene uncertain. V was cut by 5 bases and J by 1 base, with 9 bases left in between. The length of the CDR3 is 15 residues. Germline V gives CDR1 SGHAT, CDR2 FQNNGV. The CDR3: CASSQGSSGANVLTF. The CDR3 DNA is TGTGCCAGCAGCCAAGGGTCATCTGGGGCCAACGTCCTGACTTTC.

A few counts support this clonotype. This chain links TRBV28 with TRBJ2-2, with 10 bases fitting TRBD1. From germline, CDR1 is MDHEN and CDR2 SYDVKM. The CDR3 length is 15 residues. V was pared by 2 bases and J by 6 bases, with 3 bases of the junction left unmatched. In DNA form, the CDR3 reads TGTGCCAGCAGTTTAGGGACAGGGGTGTCCGGGGAGCTGTTTTTT. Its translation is CASSLGTGVSGELFF.

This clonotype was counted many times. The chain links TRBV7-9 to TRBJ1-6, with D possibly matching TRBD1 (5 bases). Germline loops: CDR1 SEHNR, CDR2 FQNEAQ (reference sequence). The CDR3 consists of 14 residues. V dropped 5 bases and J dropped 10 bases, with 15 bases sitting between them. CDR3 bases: TGTGCCAGCAGCCCCCAGCAGGGAGGATCACCCCTCCACTTT. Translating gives CASSPQQGGSPLHF.